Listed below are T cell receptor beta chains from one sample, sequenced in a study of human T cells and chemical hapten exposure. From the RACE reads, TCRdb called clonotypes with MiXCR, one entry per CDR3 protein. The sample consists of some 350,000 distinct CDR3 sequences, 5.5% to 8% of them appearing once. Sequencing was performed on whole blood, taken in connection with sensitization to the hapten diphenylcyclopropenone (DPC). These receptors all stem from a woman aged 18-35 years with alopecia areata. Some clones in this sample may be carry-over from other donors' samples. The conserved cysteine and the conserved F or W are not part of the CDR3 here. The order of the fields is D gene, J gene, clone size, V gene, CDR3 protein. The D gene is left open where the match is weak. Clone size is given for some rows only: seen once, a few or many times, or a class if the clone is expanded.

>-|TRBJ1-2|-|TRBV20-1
SARPPRNYGYT
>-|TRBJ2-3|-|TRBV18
ASSPPETDTQY
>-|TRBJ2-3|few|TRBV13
ASSLEEGWRSDTQY
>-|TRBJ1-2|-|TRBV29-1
STGLNYGYT
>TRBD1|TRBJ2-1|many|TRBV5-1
ASSESDRGAYNEQF
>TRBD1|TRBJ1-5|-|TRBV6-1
ASSEQTGGGNQPQH
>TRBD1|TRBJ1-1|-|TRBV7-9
ASSLPGTGSAGDTEAF
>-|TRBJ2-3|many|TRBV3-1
ASSQRQALQDTQY
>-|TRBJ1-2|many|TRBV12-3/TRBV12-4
ASSLYQGGYT
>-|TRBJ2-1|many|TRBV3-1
ASRPWDYNEQF
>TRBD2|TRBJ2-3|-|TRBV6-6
ASSVPGLADTQY
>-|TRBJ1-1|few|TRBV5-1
ASSLDTEDKAF
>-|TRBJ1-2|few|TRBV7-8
ASSFTLAEGGYT
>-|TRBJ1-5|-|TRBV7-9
ASSFESQPQH
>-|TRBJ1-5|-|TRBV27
ASSFSYSNQPQH
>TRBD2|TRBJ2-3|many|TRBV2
AIPPLAGGTDTQY